This T cell receptor beta chain was recorded in a study of cytomegalovirus exposure and HLA in healthy donors (dated 2017 in TCRdb). Broadly, across the study: An earlier analysis of roughly 610 of the donors reported around 280 Gb of sequence data and around 120 million unique TCR beta sequences obtained from about 200 million T cells. An early release that covered 500 to 800 HLA-typed donors contained approximately 300 gigabases of sequencing data and tens of millions of unique TCR sequences. The genetic ancestry cluster associated with self-reported Caucasian donors included 65% to 90% of the 300 to 400 genotyped donors. The study was designed to test whether signatures of past pathogen exposure could be identified by cataloging public T cell receptors. The T cell repertoires of under 700 subjects were profiled by immunosequencing and related to cytomegalovirus serostatus. A separate validation cohort of over 95 different subjects was used in addition to the approximately 700-subject first cohort. To predict cytomegalovirus infection status, the study brought together high-throughput TCR immunosequencing, statistical association of individual TCRs with disease status, and machine learning. To study patterns of TCR occurrence, a later analysis re-analyzed previously published TCR beta repertoires from 550 to 800 donors and added high-resolution HLA genotyping. Rather than drawing on any new phenotypic data, the later analysis identified candidate immune exposures from TCR beta sequences and the way those sequences occurred across donors. In an earlier analysis of more than 550 of the donors, high-throughput TCR beta sequencing was used to judge whether each TCR beta V gene segment behaved as functional or pseudogenic. Donor age, sex, ethnicity and CMV serostatus were collected together with the repertoire data. In a later genetic analysis, genome-wide SNP genotypes for about 65% of the 666 donors were used, and that subset was treated as a discovery cohort. All discovery cohort repertoires had been generated on a single sequencing platform. Both class I and class II loci were covered by HLA typing, at four-digit resolution. The number of donors typed differed by locus, with 629-630 for A, B, C, DRB1 and DQB1, 522 for DQA1, 600 to 610 for DPA1, and some 450 for DPB1. Roughly 5 DR-DQ haplotypes were handled as single units for association and clustering, since linkage in the cohort was strong. Among 398 genotyped donors of the cohort, an average of 235,054 unique TCR beta nucleotide sequences were sequenced per donor, around a sixth of them non-productive. What the research found in general, with its limitations: Compared with the roughly 710-donor mean, donors in an Asian-associated ancestry cluster had fewer N-insertions in productive TCRs, according to a later genetic analysis. Cytomegalovirus status was reported to be diagnosed by the classifier with high specificity and sensitivity in both the original and validation cohorts. Because counts were too low, under 20 rarely observed V segments, including chromosome 9 orphons, were left out of the earlier analysis of 587 of the donors. Assigning TCR associations to individual alleles was difficult when HLA alleles, especially DR and DQ, strongly co-occurred. The 87-base-pair reads could not distinguish some IMGT-functional V segments, including TRBV6-2 and TRBV6-3, so those segments were excluded. HLA typing was unavailable for some donors at each locus, so association tests used only the typed subset. According to the authors, the approach could potentially be generalized to other disease states and immunological phenotypes. The presence/absence analyses assumed that sequencing depth was roughly uniform across donors, and that assumption may not be true. Compared with equally common non-associated chains, HLA-associated TCR beta chains in a later analysis were more clonally expanded and had lower generation probabilities. A cluster of highly shared sequence variants was judged likely to be a technical artifact of the sequencing pipeline. Broadly in line with IMGT annotations, most TCR beta V segments showed up in productive rearrangements about 90% or about 30% of the time in an earlier analysis of about 500 of the donors. In a later analysis, most CMV-associated TCR beta chains were found to appear HLA-restricted, with HLA associations seemingly driven largely by CMV exposure. CMV serostatus was the only immune exposure information available for the cohort. A later genetic analysis associated a missense DCLRE1C variant with V-gene and J-gene trimming of TCR beta chains, and an independent cohort replicated the association. Three of the identified cytomegalovirus-associated TCR beta chains were confirmed in vitro to be specific for cytomegalovirus antigens. Only TCR beta chains were sequenced in this cohort, and the absence of alpha or paired-chain data limited detectable features. In a later analysis, TCR association rates were found to vary across HLA loci, with the most associated TCRs seen for DRB1 alleles and the fewest for HLA-C alleles. A later analysis reported that several top co-occurrence clusters appeared linked to parvovirus B19, influenza, CMV and Epstein-Barr virus. A further reported finding was that TCR beta sequences accurately predicted the HLA-A and HLA-B alleles for most subjects in the first cohort. The study listed 150 to 200 TCR beta chains as associated with cytomegalovirus. At a false discovery rate of 0.05, a later analysis linked around 17,000 TCR beta sequences to specific HLA alleles. Linkage disequilibrium might explain the correlated functional status among segregating V segments, but an unknown experimental factor could not be ruled out. Most TCR sequences were observed very rarely across donors, whereas some public TCRs were present in many individuals.

Remarks on this clone: Its antigen has not been determined. No much larger clone is present one base from it, and per-base qualities are unavailable.

Library preparation employed the immunoSEQ multiplex PCR assay. A mixture of 60 forward primers for TCR Vbeta segments and 13 reverse primers for TCR Jbeta segments was used in the multiplex PCR. A multiplex PCR assay on genomic DNA amplified the CDR3 region of rearranged TCR beta genes. The amplified TCR beta libraries were sequenced on the Illumina HiSeq System as 87-base-pair reads. Per the authors' processing: Across the 600 to 700 repertoires, a later analysis counted around 80 million unique TCR beta chains, roughly 11 million of which were shared by at least two donors. Raw reads were error-corrected and collapsed into unique sequences by a nearest-neighbor algorithm in which closely related sequences were merged to remove PCR and sequencing errors. Alignment of CDR3 sequences to IMGT reference sequences was used to assign V, D and J gene segments. Each retained sequence needed at least a six-nucleotide match to both a V gene segment and a J gene segment. A rearrangement was called productive if the CDR3 had no stop codons and remained in frame with V and J, and every other rearrangement was called non-productive. Following IMGT convention, CDR3 was defined as the stretch from the second conserved V-encoded cysteine to the conserved J-encoded phenylalanine. The earlier analysis of about 640 of the donors excluded any sequence lacking an unambiguous match to a single V gene segment. In an earlier analysis of a few hundred of the donors, V segments were called functional above 56.7% productive rearrangements and were called segregating when the between-donor standard deviation exceeded 5%. To diagnose cytomegalovirus status from the catalog of TCR beta chain sequences, a statistical classification framework was built. A later analysis assigned V and J genes by comparing TCR nucleotide sequences with IMGT/GENE-DB human TR gene sequences. A later analysis assigned CDR3 sequences and most-parsimonious VDJ recombination scenarios with the TCRdist pipeline. A later analysis defined each TCR beta chain by its CDR3 amino acid sequence plus V-gene family, and excluded reads lacking a unique V-gene family. To address suspected cross-contamination and a sequencing artifact, a later analysis removed approximately 600 highly shared, low-generation-probability nucleotide sequences. For each public chain, a later analysis derived a clonal expansion index from normalized ranks of inferred template counts within each repertoire. A later analysis computed generation probabilities with a VDJ recombination model fitted to out-of-frame rearrangements, and checked the results against IGoR. In a later analysis, hypergeometric tests were used to score TCR-TCR, TCR-HLA and TCR-CMV co-occurrence, with a repertoire-size bias correction applied to TCR pairs. To estimate false discovery rates, a later analysis permuted the HLA or CMV assignments 20 times. A later analysis grouped co-occurring TCRs with DBSCAN, adding TCRdist sequence similarity when clustering within HLA-allele-positive subsets. Co-occurrence clustering excluded repertoires with fewer than 30,000 or more than 120,000 public chains, plus five with anomalous nucleotide sharing. TCRdb's version of the immuneACCESS table is confined to in-frame rearrangements and falls short of the full clone set. An unresolved V gene accounts for under half of the shortfall where checked; the remainder is of unknown origin. D and trimming come from the DNA, and the V and J calls and clone size come from that table. The sample data list 110,000 or so clones, and 74% of these were observed just once. The ten top clones hold approximately 10% of the sample.

The cohort consisted of fewer than 700 healthy bone marrow donors. At the time of sampling, all cohort members were nominally healthy, though unrecorded immune exposures were likely present. The donor was CMV seropositive and was included in the group of approximately 300 seropositive cohort members. Each donor provided a peripheral blood sample, and peripheral blood mononuclear cells were used for TCR beta sequencing. Genomic DNA was extracted from the blood cell samples with the Qiagen DNeasy Blood Extraction Kit. The cysteine opens and the phenylalanine closes a CDR3 of 16 amino acids. The CDR3 DNA has 48 bases and is translated from base 1. The germline V gene (reference sequence) gives CDR1 as SSHAT and CDR2 as FNYEAQ. Trimmed from V: 5 bases; trimmed from J: 0 bases; junction bases lacking a gene match: 3.

The TCR comes from a woman aged 45-65 years in good health and CMV-seropositive. The specimen sequenced was PBMCs. Rearrangement joined TRBV7-7 to TRBJ2-7; 14 bases in the middle match TRBD2. The CDR3 is CASSPGTSGSSYEQYF. The nucleotide sequence is given as TGTGCCAGCAGCCCCGGGACTAGCGGGAGCTCCTACGAGCAGTACTTC. With all but the CDR3 taken from the reference TRBV7-7 and TRBJ2-7 genes, the full variable domain is: GAGVSQSPRYKVTKRGQDVTLRCDPISSHATLYWYQQALGQGPEFLTYFNYEAQPDKSGLPSDRFSAERPEGSISTLTIQRTEQRDSAMYRCASSPGTSGSSYEQYFGPGTRLTVT.